Sequencing of this TCR beta chain was carried out in a study of beta chain features in type 1 diabetes (dated by TCRdb to 2017 to 2018). Background for the entire study: No differences in mean age, gender distribution, total cell number or subset yield were found between patients and healthy donors. A total of 90 million to 120 million sorted cells were examined across all samples, and a strong correlation was observed between cell number per subset and RNA yield. In the study, recently diagnosed type 1 diabetes patients and matched healthy donors were compared on the TCRB repertoires of their sorted circulating CD4+ T cell subsets. Regulatory and stem cell-like memory subsets were isolated from only 8 patients and about eight healthy donors, whereas naive and central memory subsets came from all 30 or so donors. What the research found in general, with its limitations: Naive, central memory and regulatory TCRB repertoires appeared more similar among patients than among healthy donors. At VDJ recombination sites, patients with type 1 diabetes made fewer insertions and deleted more nucleotides, a pattern implying thymic rearrangement abnormalities. Because small numbers of individuals were included in the HLA sub-analyses, any influence of HLA type on TCRB rearrangement was left unresolved. Type 1 diabetes patients showed a moderate but significant shortening of TCRB CDR3 length in all four CD4+ subsets. Shorter templates might have been favored by PCR, but patient and control samples were amplified and corrected together, so both groups would have been affected equally by any skew. Because cDNA was sequenced instead of genomic DNA, activated cells with high expression could be over-represented, although the groups did not differ in activation or CD3 levels.

Trimming at the junction amounts to 0 bases on V and 11 bases on J, and the germline ends lie 16 bases apart. Spanning cysteine to phenylalanine, the CDR3 consists of 13 amino acids. Here the CDR3 DNA is all that survives: 39 bases in frame from base 1. The germline V gene gives CDR1 as SQVTM and CDR2 as ANQGSEA. Each donor gave one peripheral blood draw, around 100 mL on average, collected into heparinised tubes. A BD FACSAria II was used to sort naive, central memory, regulatory and stem cell-like memory CD4+ T cells with a panel that included CD45RO, CCR7, CD25, CD127, CD95 and CD27. Purity was above 98% for every sorted population. Right away, PBMCs were isolated by Lymphoprep density gradient centrifugation and were stained directly, with no culture step. To minimize batch effects, samples were stained and sorted in pairs, one healthy donor with one patient per experiment. The entire amount of isolated RNA was reverse transcribed using the High Capacity cDNA Reverse Transcription Kit, so the sequenced TCRB transcripts were expressed ones. Deep immunoSEQ sequencing was applied to naive, central memory and regulatory T cell samples, giving an average of approximately 3.8 million total reads per sample. Sorted cells were lysed in RLT buffer, and RNA was extracted using DNase-treated RNeasy Micro or Mini kits according to cell number. Each cell subset was processed separately to prevent cross-contamination, with patient and healthy donor samples processed together. The immunoSEQ multiplex PCR was used to amplify TCRB sequences from cDNA, yielding 87-bp fragments that span the CDR3 region. The amplicons were sequenced using the Illumina HiSeq platform. For the original study's pipeline: PCR bias was corrected computationally using synthetic template baselines, and reads within Hamming distance 2 were collapsed, with unmergeable singletons discarded. Reads were aligned against IMGT to assign V, D and J genes, CDR3 length and insertions or deletions at six rearrangement sites. Clonotype counts were normalized to sorted cell number within each subset before computing true diversity and Gini coefficients with the tcR R package. Repertoire sharing was quantified using the overlap coefficient calculated on TCRB nucleotide sequences. As a proxy for the pre-selection repertoire, out-of-frame TCRB sequences from naive cells were analyzed. TCRdb stores this immuneACCESS table with in-frame sequences only. Part of the clones is absent; in the studies checked, under half of the shortfall reflects unresolved V genes, and no reason is known for the rest. The DNA was the basis for D and trimming; V, J and clone size are from that table. This sample gives 350,000 to 450,000 clones in total; more than 12% of them show up just once. The ten largest clones take up about 0.018% of the sample.

This clone was counted only a few times. What antigen it recognizes has not been identified. The sample holds no much larger clone one base away, and base qualities are not on file. The sequenced sample consisted of naive CD4+ T cells from blood. In light of the paper, this sample's cell subset or site label describes: true naive CD4+ T cells. The V and J segments used are TRBV29-1 and TRBJ1-1; TRBD1 is possibly the D segment (6 matching bases). The clonotype originates from a woman in her late teens or twenties in good health. The DNA reads TGCAGCGTTGAAGATCTTCGGGGGGCTGGGGCTTTCTTT. The encoded protein is CSVEDLRGAGAFF.